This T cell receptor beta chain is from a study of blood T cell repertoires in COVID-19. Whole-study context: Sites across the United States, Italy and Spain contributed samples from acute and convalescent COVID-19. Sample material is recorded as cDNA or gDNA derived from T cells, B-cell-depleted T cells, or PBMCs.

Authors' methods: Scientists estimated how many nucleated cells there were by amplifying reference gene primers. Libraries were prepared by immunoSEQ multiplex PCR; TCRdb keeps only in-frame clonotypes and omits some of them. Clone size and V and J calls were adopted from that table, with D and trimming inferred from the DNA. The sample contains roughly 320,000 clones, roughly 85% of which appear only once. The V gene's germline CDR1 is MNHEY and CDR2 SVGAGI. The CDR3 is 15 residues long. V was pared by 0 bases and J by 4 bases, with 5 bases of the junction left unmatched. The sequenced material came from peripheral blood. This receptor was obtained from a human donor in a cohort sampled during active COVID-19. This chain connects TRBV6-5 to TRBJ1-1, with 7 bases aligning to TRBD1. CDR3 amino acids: CASSYSISGGTEAFF. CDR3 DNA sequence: TGTGCCAGCAGTTACTCGATTTCAGGGGGCACTGAAGCTTTCTTT.